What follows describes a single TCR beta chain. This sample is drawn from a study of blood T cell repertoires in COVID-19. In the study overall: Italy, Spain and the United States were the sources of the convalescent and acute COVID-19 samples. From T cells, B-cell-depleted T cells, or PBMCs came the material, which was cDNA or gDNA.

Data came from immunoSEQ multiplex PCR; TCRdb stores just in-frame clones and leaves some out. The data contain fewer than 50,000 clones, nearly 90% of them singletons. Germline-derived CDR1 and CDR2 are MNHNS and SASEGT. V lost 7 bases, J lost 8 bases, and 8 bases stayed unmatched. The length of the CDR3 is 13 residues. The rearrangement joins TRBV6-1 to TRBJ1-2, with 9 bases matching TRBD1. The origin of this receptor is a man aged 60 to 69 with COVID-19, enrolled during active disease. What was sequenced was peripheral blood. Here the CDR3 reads CASNPQGARGYTF. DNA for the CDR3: TGTGCCAGCAATCCACAGGGGGCTCGGGGCTACACCTTC.